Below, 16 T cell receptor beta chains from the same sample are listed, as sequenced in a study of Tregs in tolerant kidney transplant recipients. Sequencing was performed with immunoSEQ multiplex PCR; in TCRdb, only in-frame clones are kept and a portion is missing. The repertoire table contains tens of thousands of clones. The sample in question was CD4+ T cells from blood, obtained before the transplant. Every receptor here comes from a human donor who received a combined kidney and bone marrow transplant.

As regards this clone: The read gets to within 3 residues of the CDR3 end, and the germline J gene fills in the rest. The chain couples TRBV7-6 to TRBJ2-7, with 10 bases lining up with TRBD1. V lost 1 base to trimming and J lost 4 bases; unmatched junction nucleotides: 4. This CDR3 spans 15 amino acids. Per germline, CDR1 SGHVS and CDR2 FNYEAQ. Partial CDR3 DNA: TGTGCCAGCAGCTTAGAGGGGACAGGGGTTTACGAG. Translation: CASSLEGTGVYE. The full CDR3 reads CASSLEGTGVYEQYF.

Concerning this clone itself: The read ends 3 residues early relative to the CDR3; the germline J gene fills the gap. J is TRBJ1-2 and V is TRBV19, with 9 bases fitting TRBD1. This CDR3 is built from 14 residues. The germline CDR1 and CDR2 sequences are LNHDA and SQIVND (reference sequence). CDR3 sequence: CASSTGTGILGYTF. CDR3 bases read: TGTGCCAGTAGCACCGGGACAGGGATTCTCGGC. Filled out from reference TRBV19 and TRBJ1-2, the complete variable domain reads DGGITQSPKYLFRKEGQNVTLSCEQNLNHDAMYWYRQDPGQGLRLIYYSQIVNDFQKGDIAEGYSVSREKKESFPLTVTSAQKNPTAFYLCASSTGTGILGYTFGSGTRLTVV.

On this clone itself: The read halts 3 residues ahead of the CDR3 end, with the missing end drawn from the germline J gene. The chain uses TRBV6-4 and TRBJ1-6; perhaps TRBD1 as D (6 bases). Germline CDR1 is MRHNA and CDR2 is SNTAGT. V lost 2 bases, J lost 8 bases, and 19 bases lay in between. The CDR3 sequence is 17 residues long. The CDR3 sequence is CASSDDVTTGSHSPLHF. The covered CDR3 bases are TGTGCCAGCAGTGACGATGTCACGACAGGCTCGCATTCACCC.

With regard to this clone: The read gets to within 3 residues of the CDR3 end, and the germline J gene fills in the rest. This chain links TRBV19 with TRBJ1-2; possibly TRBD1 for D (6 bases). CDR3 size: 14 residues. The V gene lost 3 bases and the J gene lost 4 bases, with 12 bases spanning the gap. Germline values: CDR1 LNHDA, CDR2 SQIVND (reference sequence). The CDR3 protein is CASSMGTNPYGYTF. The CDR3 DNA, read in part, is TGTGCCAGTAGTATGGGGACAAATCCCTATGGC.

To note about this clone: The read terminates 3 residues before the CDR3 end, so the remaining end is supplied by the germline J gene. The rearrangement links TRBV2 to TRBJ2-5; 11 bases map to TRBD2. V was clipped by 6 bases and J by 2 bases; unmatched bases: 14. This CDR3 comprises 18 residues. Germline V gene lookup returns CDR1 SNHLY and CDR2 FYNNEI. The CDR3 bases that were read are TGTGCCAGCAGGCCCCGGTTAGCGGGGGGGTCCGGACAAGAGACC. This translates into CASRPRLAGGSGQET. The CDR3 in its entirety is CASRPRLAGGSGQETQYF.

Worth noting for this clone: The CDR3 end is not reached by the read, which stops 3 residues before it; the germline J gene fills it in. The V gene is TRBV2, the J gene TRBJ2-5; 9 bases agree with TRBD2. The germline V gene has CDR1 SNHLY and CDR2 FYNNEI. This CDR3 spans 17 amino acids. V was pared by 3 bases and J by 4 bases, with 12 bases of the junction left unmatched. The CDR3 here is CASSDPRSGGRRETQYF. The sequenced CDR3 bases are TGTGCCAGCAGTGACCCCCGCAGCGGGGGGCGACGAGAGACC.

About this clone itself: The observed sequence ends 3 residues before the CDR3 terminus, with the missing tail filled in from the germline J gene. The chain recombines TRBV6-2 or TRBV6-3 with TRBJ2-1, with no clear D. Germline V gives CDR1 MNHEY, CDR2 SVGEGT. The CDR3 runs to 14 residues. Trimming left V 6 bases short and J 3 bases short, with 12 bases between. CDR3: CASRGHPGYNEQFF. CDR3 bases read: TGTGCCAGCAGAGGTCACCCTGGCTACAATGAG.

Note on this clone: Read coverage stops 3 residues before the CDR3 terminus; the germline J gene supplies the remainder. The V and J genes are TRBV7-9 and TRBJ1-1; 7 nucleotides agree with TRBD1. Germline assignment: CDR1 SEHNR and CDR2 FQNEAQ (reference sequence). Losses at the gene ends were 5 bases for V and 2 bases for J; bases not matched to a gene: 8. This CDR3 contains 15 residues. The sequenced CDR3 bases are TGTGCCAGCAGCGAGCAAGGGGGCGCTAACACTGAA. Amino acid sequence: CASSEQGGANTE. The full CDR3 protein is CASSEQGGANTEAFF.

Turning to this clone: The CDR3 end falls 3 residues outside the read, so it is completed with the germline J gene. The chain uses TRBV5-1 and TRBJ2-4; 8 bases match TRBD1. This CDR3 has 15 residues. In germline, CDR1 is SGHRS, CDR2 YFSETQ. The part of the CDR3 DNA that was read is TGCGCCAGCAGCTTGGGTGGCGACAGGGGCCATGTT. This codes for CASSLGGDRGHV. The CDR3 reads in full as CASSLGGDRGHVQYF.

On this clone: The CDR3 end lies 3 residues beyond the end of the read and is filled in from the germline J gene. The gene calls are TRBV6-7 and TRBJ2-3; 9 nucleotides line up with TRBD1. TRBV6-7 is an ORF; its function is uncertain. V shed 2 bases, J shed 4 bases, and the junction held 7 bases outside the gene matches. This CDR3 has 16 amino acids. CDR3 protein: CASSYQGQGFADTQYF. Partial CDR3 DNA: TGTGCCAGCAGTTACCAGGGACAGGGCTTCGCAGATACG.

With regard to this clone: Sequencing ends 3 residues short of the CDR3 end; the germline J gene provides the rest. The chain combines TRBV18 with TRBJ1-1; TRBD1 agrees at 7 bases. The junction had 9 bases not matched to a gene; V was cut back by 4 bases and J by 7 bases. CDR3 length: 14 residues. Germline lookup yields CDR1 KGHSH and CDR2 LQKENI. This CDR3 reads CASSLGRDSVEAFF. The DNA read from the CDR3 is TGTGCCAGCTCACTGGGCCGGGACAGCGTTGAA.

CDR3 DNA, as far as it was read: TGTGCCAGCAGTGTCGGGTCCTACGAG. It yields the protein CASSVGSYE. The complete CDR3 protein is CASSVGSYEQYF. The chain combines TRBV2 with TRBJ2-7; D call uncertain. Sequencing ends 3 residues short of the CDR3 end; the germline J gene provides the rest. CDR3 length: 12 amino acids. Trimming left V 4 bases short and J 1 base short, with 5 bases between. CDR1 is SNHLY and CDR2 is FYNNEI in the germline V gene.

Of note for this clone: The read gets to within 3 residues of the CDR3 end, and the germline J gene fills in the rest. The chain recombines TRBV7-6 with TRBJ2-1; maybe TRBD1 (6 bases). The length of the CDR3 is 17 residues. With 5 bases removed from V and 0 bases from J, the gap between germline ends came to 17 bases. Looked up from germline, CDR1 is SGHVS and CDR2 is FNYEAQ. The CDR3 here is CASSPHLGQPSYNEQFF. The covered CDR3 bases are TGTGCCAGCAGCCCACATCTCGGACAGCCCTCCTACAATGAG.

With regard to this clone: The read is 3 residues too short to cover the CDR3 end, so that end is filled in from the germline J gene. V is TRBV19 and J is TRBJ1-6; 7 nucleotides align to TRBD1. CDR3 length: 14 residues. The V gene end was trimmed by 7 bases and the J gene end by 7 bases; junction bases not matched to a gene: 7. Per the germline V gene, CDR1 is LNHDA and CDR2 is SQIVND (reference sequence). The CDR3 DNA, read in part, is TGTGCCAGTACCCACGACAGGGTCAATTCACCC. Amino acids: CASTHDRVNSP. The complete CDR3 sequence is CASTHDRVNSPLHF.

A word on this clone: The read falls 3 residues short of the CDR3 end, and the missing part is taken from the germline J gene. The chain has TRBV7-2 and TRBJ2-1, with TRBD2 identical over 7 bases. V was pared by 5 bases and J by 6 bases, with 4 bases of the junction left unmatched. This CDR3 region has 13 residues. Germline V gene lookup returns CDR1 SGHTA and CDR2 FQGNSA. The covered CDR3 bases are TGTGCCAGCAGCCGGGGGGTAGGCAATGAG. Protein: CASSRGVGNE. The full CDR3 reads CASSRGVGNEQFF.

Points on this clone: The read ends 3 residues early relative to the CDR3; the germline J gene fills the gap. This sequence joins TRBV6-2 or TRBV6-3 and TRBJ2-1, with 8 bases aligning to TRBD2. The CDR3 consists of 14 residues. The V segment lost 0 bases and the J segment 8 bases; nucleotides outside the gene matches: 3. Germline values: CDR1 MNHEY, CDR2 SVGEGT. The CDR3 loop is CASSYSRGGYEQFF. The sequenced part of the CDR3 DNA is TGTGCCAGCAGTTACTCCCGGGGGGGCTATGAG.